The 7 T cell receptor beta chains reported below all come from one sample, sequenced in a study of T-cell reconstitution after alpha-beta-depleted transplantation in children. Unique molecular identifiers were used in preparing the TCRbeta library. TCRdb fed the PCR reads into MiXCR, producing one record per CDR3 protein. The data contain about 610,000 distinct CDR3 sequences, 10% to 13% of them seen just once; the ten biggest clones take up roughly 4%. The input for sequencing was PBMCs from the stem cell graft donor, taken from the stem cell graft. The receptor set was obtained from a human donor who donated a stem cell graft to a child with acute myeloid leukemia.

The chain has TRBV7-9 and TRBJ2-5; tentative D call: TRBD2 (5 bases). The germline V and J ends were trimmed by 3 bases and 4 bases, with 12 bases remaining between them. From germline, CDR1 is SEHNR and CDR2 FQNEAQ (reference sequence). The CDR3 totals 14 residues. The CDR3 loop reads CASSLVGEAETQYF. The CDR3 bases are TGTGCCAGCAGCTTGGTGGGAGAGGCAGAGACCCAGTACTTC. Supplemented by reference TRBV7-9 and TRBJ2-5, the full variable domain reads DTGVSQNPRHKITKRGQNVTFRCDPISEHNRLYWYRQTLGQGPEFLTYFQNEAQLEKSRLLSDRFSAERPKGSFSTLEIQRTEQGDSAMYLCASSLVGEAETQYFGPGTRLLVL.

This clonotype has a count of ten or more. The chain has TRBV20-1 and TRBJ2-1, with 9 bases fitting TRBD2. Trimming removed 7 bases from V and 7 bases from J; junction bases left unmatched: 11. CDR1 is DFQATT, CDR2 SNEGSKA, per germline (reference sequence). This CDR3 is built from 14 residues. CDR3 coding DNA: TGCAGTGGAAAAGCCGGGACTAGCAGGAATGAGCAGTTCTTC. This encodes CSGKAGTSRNEQFF.

This clonotype was counted many times. The chain uses TRBV6-5 and TRBJ2-7; 8 bases match TRBD1. CDR3 length: 16 amino acids. Germline CDR1 is MNHEY and CDR2 is SVGAGI. Germline trimming cut 0 bases from V and 7 bases from J; bases unmatched to any gene: 11. In nucleotides, the CDR3 is TGTGCCAGCAGTTACTCGACTGGGACAGGAGTCGGGGAGCAGTACTTC. It yields the protein CASSYSTGTGVGEQYF.

This clonotype was picked up many times. The chain carries TRBV10-3 and TRBJ2-3, with a possible D match to TRBD2 (6 bases). CDR1 is ENHRY and CDR2 is SYGVKD in the germline V gene. Trimming cost V 0 bases and J 7 bases, with 11 bases left between them. CDR3 size: 14 residues. DNA for the CDR3: TGTGCCATCAGTGAGTCGATCGGGGACTATACGCAGTATTTT. It yields the protein CAISESIGDYTQYF.

This clonotype was detected a few times. The rearrangement uses TRBV28 and TRBJ2-7; the D is unclear. The length of the CDR3 is 15 residues. Germline assignment: CDR1 MDHEN and CDR2 SYDVKM. The V end lost 6 bases, the J end lost 5 bases, and 20 bases lay between the germline ends. CDR3 nucleotides: TGTGCCAGCAGGGCAACGGACCTTATGGGAAACGAGCAGTACTTC. Amino acid sequence: CASRATDLMGNEQYF.

In its sample, this clonotype was seen many times. The rearrangement joins TRBV20-1 to TRBJ2-1; 7 nucleotides align to TRBD2. The junction had 8 bases not matched to a gene; V was cut back by 2 bases and J by 4 bases. In germline, CDR1 is DFQATT, CDR2 SNEGSKA (reference sequence). The CDR3 extends over 15 amino acids. CDR3 nucleotides: TGCAGTGCTAGATGGCCCGGGGGGAGATACAATGAGCAGTTCTTC. Translated, it gives CSARWPGGRYNEQFF.

This clonotype showed up just a few times. The CDR3 region is CASSLYTRARQETQYF. The CDR3, as DNA: TGTGCCAGCAGCTTATACACTAGGGCCCGCCAAGAGACCCAGTACTTC. The V gene is TRBV7-6, the J gene TRBJ2-5, with D possibly TRBD2 on 5 matching bases. Germline V gene data show CDR1 as SGHVS and CDR2 as FNYEAQ. Trimming pared 2 bases from V and 1 base from J, leaving 14 bases between. The CDR3 is made up of 16 amino acids.